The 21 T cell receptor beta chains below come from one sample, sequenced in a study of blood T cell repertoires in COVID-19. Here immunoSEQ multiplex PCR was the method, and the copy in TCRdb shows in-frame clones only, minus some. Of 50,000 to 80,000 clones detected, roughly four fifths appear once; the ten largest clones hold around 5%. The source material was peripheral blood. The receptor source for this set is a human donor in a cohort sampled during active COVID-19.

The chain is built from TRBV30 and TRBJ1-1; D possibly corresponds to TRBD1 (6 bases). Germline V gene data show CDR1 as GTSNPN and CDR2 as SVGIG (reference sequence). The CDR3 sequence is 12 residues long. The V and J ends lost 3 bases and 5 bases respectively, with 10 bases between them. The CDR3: CAWSLTGTEAFF. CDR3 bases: TGTGCCTGGAGCCTTACAGGGACTGAAGCTTTCTTT. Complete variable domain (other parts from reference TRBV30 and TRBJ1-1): SQTIHQWPATLVQPVGSPLSLECTVEGTSNPNLYWYRQAAGRGLQLLFYSVGIGQISSEVPQNLSASRPQDRQFILSSKKLLLSDSGFYLCAWSLTGTEAFFGQGTRLTVV.

The CDR3 region has the DNA TGTGCCAGCAGCCTCCCTGGGGCCCGCACCGGGGAGCTGTTTTTT. This codes for CASSLPGARTGELFF. V usage is TRBV3-1 (or the pseudogene TRBV3-2) and J usage is TRBJ2-2, with D possibly being TRBD1 (5 bases). CDR1 LGHDT and CDR2 YNNKEL come from the germline V gene (reference sequence). CDR3 length: 15 residues. V lost 4 bases and J 4 bases, leaving 13 bases between the germline ends.

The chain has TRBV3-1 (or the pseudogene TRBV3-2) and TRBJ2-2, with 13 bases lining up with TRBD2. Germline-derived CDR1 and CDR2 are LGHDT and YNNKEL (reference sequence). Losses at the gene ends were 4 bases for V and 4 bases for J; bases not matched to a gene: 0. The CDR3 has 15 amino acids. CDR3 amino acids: CASSRLAGGTGELFF. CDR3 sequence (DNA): TGTGCCAGCAGCCGACTAGCGGGGGGCACCGGGGAGCTGTTTTTT.

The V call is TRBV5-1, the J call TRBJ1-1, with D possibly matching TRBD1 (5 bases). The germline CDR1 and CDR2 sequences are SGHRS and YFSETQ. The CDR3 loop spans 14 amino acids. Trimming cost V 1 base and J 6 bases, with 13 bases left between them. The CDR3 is CASSLQEGIAEAFF. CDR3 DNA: TGCGCCAGCAGCTTGCAGGAGGGGATCGCTGAAGCTTTCTTT.

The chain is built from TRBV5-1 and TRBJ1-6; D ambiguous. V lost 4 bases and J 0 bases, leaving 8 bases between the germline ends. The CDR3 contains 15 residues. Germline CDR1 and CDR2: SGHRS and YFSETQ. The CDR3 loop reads CASSAGNSYNSPLHF. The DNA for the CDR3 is TGCGCCAGCAGCGCGGGAAACTCCTATAATTCACCCCTCCACTTT.

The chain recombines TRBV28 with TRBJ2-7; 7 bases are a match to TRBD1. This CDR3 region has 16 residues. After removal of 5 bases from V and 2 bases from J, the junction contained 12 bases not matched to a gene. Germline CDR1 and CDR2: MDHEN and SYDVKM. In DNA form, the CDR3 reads TGTGCCAGCAGTCCCCTTAGGGGACAGCAAGCCTACGAGCAGTACTTC. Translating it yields CASSPLRGQQAYEQYF.

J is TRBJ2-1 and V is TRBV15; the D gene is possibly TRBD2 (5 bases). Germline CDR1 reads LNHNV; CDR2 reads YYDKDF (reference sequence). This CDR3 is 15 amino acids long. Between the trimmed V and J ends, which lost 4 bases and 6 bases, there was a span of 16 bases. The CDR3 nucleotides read TGTGCCACCAGCATTCCCCGGGGTGCTTTCAATGAGCAGTTCTTC. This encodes CATSIPRGAFNEQFF. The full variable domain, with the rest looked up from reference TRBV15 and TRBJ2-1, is DAMVIQNPRYQVTQFGKPVTLSCSQTLNHNVMYWYQQKSSQAPKLLFHYYDKDFNNEADTPDNFQSRRPNTSFCFLDIRSPGLGDTAMYLCATSIPRGAFNEQFFGPGTRLTVL.

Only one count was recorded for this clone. Here the CDR3 DNA reads TGTGCCTGGAGTGGGGGCAGGGCAGATACGCAGTATTTT. Its protein product is CAWSGGRADTQYF. The chain employs TRBV30 and TRBJ2-3, with D perhaps matching TRBD1 (5 bases). V dropped 1 base and J dropped 4 bases, with 9 bases sitting between them. CDR3 length equals 13 residues. Germline values: CDR1 GTSNPN, CDR2 SVGIG (reference sequence).

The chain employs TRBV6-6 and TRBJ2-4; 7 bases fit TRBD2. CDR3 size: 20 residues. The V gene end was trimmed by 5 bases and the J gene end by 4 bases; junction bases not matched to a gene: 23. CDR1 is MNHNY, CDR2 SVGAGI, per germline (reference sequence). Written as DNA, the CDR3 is TGTGCCAGCAGTCGTACTAGCGTTGAGGGACTTGAACTATTGAAAAACATTCAGTACTTC. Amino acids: CASSRTSVEGLELLKNIQYF.

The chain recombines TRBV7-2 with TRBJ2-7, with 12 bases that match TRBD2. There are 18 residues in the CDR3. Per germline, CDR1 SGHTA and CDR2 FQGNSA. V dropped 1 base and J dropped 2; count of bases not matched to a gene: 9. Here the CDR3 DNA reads TGTGCCAGCAGCTTAGGAGGAGGAGCTAGCGGGGGGGCCTACGAGCAGTACTTC. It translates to CASSLGGGASGGAYEQYF.

CDR3 nucleotides: TGCGCCAGCAGCATGGGGACAGGGTATGAAGCTTTCTTT. It translates to CASSMGTGYEAFF. This sequence joins TRBV5-1 and TRBJ1-1; 9 nucleotides align to TRBD1. CDR1 SGHRS and CDR2 YFSETQ come from the germline V gene. This CDR3 has 13 residues. The ends lost 4 bases at V and 7 bases at J; junction bases unmatched: 5.

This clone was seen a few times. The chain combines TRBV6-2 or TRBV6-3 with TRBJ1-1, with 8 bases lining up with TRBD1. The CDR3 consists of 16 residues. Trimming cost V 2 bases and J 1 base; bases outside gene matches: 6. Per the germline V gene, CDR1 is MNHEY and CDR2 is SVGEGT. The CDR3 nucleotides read TGTGCCAGCAGTTACCCCAAGGGACAGGCGAACACTGAAGCTTTCTTT. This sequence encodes CASSYPKGQANTEAFF.

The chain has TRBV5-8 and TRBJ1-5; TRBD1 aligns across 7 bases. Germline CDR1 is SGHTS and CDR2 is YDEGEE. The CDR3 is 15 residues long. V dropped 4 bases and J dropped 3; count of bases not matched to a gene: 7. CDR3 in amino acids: CASSQTDRVNQPQHF. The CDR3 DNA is TGTGCCAGCAGCCAGACCGACAGGGTCAATCAGCCCCAGCATTTT.

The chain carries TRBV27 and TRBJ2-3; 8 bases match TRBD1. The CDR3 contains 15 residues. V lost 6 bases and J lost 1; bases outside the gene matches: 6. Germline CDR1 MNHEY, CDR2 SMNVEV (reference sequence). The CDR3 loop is CASRGGQGRTDTQYF. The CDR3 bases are TGTGCCAGCAGAGGCGGACAGGGTCGCACAGATACGCAGTATTTT.

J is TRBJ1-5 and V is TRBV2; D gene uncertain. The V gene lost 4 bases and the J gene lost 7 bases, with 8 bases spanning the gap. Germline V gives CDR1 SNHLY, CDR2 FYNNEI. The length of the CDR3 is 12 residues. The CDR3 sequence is CASSGVGQPQHF. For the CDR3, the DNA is TGTGCCAGCAGTGGTGTCGGGCAGCCCCAGCATTTT.

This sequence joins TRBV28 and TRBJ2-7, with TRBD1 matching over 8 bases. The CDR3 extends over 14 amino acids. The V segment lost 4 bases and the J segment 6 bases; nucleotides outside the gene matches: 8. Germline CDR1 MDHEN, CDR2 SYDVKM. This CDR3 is CASSSRQGLSEQYF. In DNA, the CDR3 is TGTGCCAGCAGTTCGAGACAGGGGCTAAGCGAGCAGTACTTC.

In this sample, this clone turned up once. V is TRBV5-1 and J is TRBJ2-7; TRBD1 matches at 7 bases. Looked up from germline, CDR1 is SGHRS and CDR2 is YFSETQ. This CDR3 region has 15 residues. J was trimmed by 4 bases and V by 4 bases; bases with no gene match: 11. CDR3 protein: CASSPGQALGYEQYF. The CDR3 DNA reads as TGCGCCAGCAGCCCCGGACAGGCCCTGGGGTACGAGCAGTACTTC.

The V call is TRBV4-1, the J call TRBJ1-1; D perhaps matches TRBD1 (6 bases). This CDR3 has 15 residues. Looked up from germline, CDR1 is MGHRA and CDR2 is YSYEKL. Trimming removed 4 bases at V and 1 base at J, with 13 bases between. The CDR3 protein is CASSLTQGTNTEAFF. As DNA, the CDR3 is TGCGCCAGCAGCCTCACCCAGGGGACGAACACTGAAGCTTTCTTT.

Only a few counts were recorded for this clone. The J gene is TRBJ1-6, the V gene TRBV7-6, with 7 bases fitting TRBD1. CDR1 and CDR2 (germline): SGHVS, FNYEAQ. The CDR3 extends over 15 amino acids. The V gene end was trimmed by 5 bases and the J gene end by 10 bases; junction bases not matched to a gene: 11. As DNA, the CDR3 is TGTGCCAGCAGCCCTAAACAGACAGGGTTATCACCCCTCCACTTT. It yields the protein CASSPKQTGLSPLHF.

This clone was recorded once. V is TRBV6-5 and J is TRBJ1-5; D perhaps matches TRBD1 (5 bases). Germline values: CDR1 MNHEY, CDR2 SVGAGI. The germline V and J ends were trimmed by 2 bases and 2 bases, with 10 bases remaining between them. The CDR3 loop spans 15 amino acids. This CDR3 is CASSYVGGGNQPQHF. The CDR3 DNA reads TGTGCCAGCAGTTACGTGGGAGGGGGCAATCAGCCCCAGCATTTT.

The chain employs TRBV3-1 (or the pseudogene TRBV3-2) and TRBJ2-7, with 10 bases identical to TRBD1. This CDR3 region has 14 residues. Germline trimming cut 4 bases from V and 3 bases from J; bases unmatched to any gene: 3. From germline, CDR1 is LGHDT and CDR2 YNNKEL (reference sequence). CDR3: CASSLRTGGYEQYF. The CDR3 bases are TGTGCCAGCAGCCTAAGGACAGGGGGCTACGAGCAGTACTTC.